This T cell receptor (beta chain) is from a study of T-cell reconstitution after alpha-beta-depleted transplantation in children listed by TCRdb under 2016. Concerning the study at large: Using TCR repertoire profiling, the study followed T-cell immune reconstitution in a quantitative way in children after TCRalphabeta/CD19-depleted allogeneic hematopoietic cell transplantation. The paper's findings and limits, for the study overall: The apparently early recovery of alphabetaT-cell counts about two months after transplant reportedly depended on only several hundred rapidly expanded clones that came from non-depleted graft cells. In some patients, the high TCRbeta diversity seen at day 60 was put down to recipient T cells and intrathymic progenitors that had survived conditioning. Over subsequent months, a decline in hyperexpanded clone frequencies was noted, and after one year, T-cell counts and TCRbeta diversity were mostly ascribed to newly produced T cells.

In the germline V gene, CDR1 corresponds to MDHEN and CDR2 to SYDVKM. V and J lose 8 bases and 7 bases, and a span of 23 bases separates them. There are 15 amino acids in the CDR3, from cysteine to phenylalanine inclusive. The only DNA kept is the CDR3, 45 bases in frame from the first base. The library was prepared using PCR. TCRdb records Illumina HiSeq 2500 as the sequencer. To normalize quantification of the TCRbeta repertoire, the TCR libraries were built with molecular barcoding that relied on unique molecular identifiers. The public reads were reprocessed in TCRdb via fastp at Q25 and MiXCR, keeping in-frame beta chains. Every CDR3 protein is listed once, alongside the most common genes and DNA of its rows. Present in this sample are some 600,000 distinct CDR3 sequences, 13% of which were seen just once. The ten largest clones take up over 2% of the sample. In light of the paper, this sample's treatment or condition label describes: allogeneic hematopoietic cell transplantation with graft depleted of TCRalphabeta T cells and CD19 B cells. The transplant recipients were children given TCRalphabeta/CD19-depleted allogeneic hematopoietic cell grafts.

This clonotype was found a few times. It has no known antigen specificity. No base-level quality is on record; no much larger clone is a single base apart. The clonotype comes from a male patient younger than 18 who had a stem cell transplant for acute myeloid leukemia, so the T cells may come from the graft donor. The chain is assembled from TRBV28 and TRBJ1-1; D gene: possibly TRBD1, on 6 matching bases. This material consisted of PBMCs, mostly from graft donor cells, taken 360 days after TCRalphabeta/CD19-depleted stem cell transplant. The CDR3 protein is CASLTLSLQGSEAFF. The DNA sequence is TGTGCCAGCTTAACCCTTTCCCTCCAGGGGAGTGAAGCTTTCTTT.